The rows below give T cell receptor beta chains drawn from one sample of a study of monozygotic twins with inflammatory bowel disease. TCRdb derives one entry per CDR3 protein from the 5' RACE reads, leaving out DNA. The table for this sample gives some 200,000 distinct CDR3 sequences. The specimen sequenced was blood. These receptors originate from a human donor with ulcerative colitis or Crohn's disease, or a healthy co-twin of an affected twin (not recorded which). CDR3s include the opening cysteine and the closing phenylalanine or tryptophan. Fields, in order: V gene, J gene, CDR3 protein.

v_call: TRBV20-1
j_call: TRBJ2-3
cdr3_aa: CSAPTPPLWTVGDTQYF

v_call: TRBV6-5
j_call: TRBJ1-4
cdr3_aa: CASSYRTASNEKLFF

v_call: TRBV20-1
j_call: TRBJ1-2
cdr3_aa: CSARDISSYGYTF

v_call: TRBV7-2
j_call: TRBJ1-3
cdr3_aa: CASSLGPGGNTIYF

v_call: TRBV12-3/TRBV12-4
j_call: TRBJ2-1
cdr3_aa: CASSPVDGQSEQFF

v_call: TRBV10-2
j_call: TRBJ2-6
cdr3_aa: CASSVGTLGGANVLTF

v_call: TRBV7-8
j_call: TRBJ2-2
cdr3_aa: CASSPQGGTGELFF

v_call: TRBV6-5
j_call: TRBJ1-2
cdr3_aa: CASSSRTAWGYTF

v_call: TRBV20-1
j_call: TRBJ1-1
cdr3_aa: CSAARQGQRKNTEAFF

v_call: TRBV5-1
j_call: TRBJ1-4
cdr3_aa: CASSLMPATNEKLFF

v_call: TRBV5-1
j_call: TRBJ2-1
cdr3_aa: CASSLEAPGSEQFF

v_call: TRBV2
j_call: TRBJ2-1
cdr3_aa: CASSRQGDYNEQFF

v_call: TRBV19
j_call: TRBJ2-7
cdr3_aa: CASSVMDKDEQYF

v_call: TRBV12-3/TRBV12-4
j_call: TRBJ1-5
cdr3_aa: CASSSGIGNQPQHF

v_call: TRBV12-3/TRBV12-4
j_call: TRBJ1-1
cdr3_aa: CASSYTGTGNTEAFF

v_call: TRBV5-1
j_call: TRBJ1-6
cdr3_aa: CASSSGLLYRSPLHF

v_call: TRBV7-9
j_call: TRBJ1-5
cdr3_aa: CASSLGQGLQPQHF

v_call: TRBV6-1
j_call: TRBJ2-7
cdr3_aa: CATSGRRPLSEQYF

v_call: TRBV20-1
j_call: TRBJ1-1
cdr3_aa: CSARDGSEDRNTEAFF

v_call: TRBV11-2
j_call: TRBJ2-1
cdr3_aa: CASSWGGESSYNEQFF

v_call: TRBV11-2
j_call: TRBJ2-1
cdr3_aa: CASSLPSGYNEQFF

v_call: TRBV15
j_call: TRBJ1-5
cdr3_aa: CATSAQVTSNQPQHF

v_call: TRBV10-1
j_call: TRBJ2-5
cdr3_aa: CASSETRETQYF

v_call: TRBV5-1
j_call: TRBJ2-1
cdr3_aa: CASSFTSNEQFF

v_call: TRBV10-3
j_call: TRBJ2-2
cdr3_aa: CALGLNTGELFF

v_call: TRBV27
j_call: TRBJ2-1
cdr3_aa: CASSLSGTEQTAYNEQFF

v_call: TRBV24-1
j_call: TRBJ1-5
cdr3_aa: CATSATGLLNQPQHF

v_call: TRBV27
j_call: TRBJ1-2
cdr3_aa: CASSLKGFGYTF

v_call: TRBV12-3/TRBV12-4
j_call: TRBJ1-5
cdr3_aa: CASSLAVSKQPQHF

v_call: TRBV5-1
j_call: TRBJ1-6
cdr3_aa: CASSSLGDSPLHF

v_call: TRBV5-1
j_call: TRBJ2-3
cdr3_aa: CASSSNKVVRGTDTQYF

v_call: TRBV12-3/TRBV12-4
j_call: TRBJ1-5
cdr3_aa: CASSYRNQPQHF

v_call: TRBV20-1
j_call: TRBJ1-5
cdr3_aa: CSAIDRDEGQPQHF

v_call: TRBV20-1
j_call: TRBJ2-7
cdr3_aa: CSALERGGVLSYEQYF

v_call: TRBV5-1
j_call: TRBJ2-3
cdr3_aa: CASRADVGADTQYF

v_call: TRBV25-1
j_call: TRBJ2-1
cdr3_aa: CASSEAGYNEQFF

v_call: TRBV11-2
j_call: TRBJ2-5
cdr3_aa: CACRRELQETQYF

v_call: TRBV10-2
j_call: TRBJ2-3
cdr3_aa: CASSEPGVQWGDTQYF

v_call: TRBV7-2
j_call: TRBJ2-3
cdr3_aa: CASSLVSGVTDTQYF

v_call: TRBV9
j_call: TRBJ1-5
cdr3_aa: CASSGAGSNQPQHF

v_call: TRBV5-6
j_call: TRBJ2-3
cdr3_aa: CASSRRRSSTDTQYF